The T cell receptor beta chain described here comes from a study of blood T cell repertoires in COVID-19. In the authors' methods: Amplification of reference gene primers provided the estimated nucleated cell counts. The assay was immunoSEQ multiplex PCR, and TCRdb's table has in-frame clones only and misses some. V and J calls and clone size are given by that table; D and trimming were obtained from the DNA. Here the sample spans 250,000 to 300,000 clones, approximately 87% being singletons. The J segment lost 4 bases and the V segment lost 5 bases, leaving 11 bases of the junction unmatched. Germline CDR1 reads SGHTA; CDR2 reads FQGNSA. This CDR3 is built from 15 residues.

V is TRBV7-2 and J is TRBJ2-7; 7 nucleotides line up with TRBD1. This TCR came from a man aged 55-75 years who had recovered from COVID-19. The sequencing sample was made of peripheral blood. The CDR3 DNA reads as TGTGCCAGCAGCCAACCGGGACAGAAAACTTACGAGCAGTACTTC. Residues: CASSQPGQKTYEQYF.